These T cell receptor beta chains were read from a single sample in a study of blood T cell repertoires in COVID-19. The repertoire was sequenced with immunoSEQ multiplex PCR; TCRdb's copy has only in-frame clones and lacks some. The data show 130,000 or so clones, approximately 83% seen once. Input material: peripheral blood. These receptors were taken from a human donor in a cohort sampled during active COVID-19. Each CDR3 is given with its conserved first and last residue. A D gene is named only where the DNA matches it firmly. Only part of the rows carry a size: once, few, many, or a class if the clone is expanded.

CDR3aa: CASSVVAETGELFF
CDR3nt: TGTGCCAGCAGCGTAGTCGCAGAAACCGGGGAGCTGTTTTTT
j_gene: TRBJ2-2
v_gene: TRBV9
abundance: NA
d_gene: NA

CDR3aa: CASGQTRGYEQYF
CDR3nt: TGTGCCAGCGGACAGACCAGGGGATACGAGCAGTACTTC
j_gene: TRBJ2-7
v_gene: TRBV2
abundance: NA
d_gene: NA

CDR3aa: CASSQGLAFGGYRWETQYF
CDR3nt: TGTGCCAGCAGTCAGGGACTAGCATTCGGGGGATATCGATGGGAGACCCAGTACTTC
j_gene: TRBJ2-5
v_gene: TRBV7-2
abundance: few
d_gene: TRBD2

CDR3aa: CASSDPGERGYTF
CDR3nt: TGTGCCAGCTCAGACCCAGGGGAGCGTGGCTACACCTTC
j_gene: TRBJ1-2
v_gene: TRBV6-4
abundance: few
d_gene: NA

CDR3aa: CASSLKGTVGNEQFF
CDR3nt: TGTGCCAGCAGCCTCAAAGGGACAGTGGGCAATGAGCAGTTCTTC
j_gene: TRBJ2-1
v_gene: TRBV5-4
abundance: NA
d_gene: TRBD1

CDR3aa: CAWSGVGQGTEKLFF
CDR3nt: TGTGCCTGGAGTGGGGTGGGACAGGGGACTGAAAAACTGTTTTTT
j_gene: TRBJ1-4
v_gene: TRBV30
abundance: NA
d_gene: TRBD1

CDR3aa: CASSEYGGQGGEQYF
CDR3nt: TGTGCCAGCAGTGAATATGGGGGACAGGGGGGAGAGCAGTACTTC
j_gene: TRBJ2-7
v_gene: TRBV25-1
abundance: NA
d_gene: TRBD1

CDR3aa: CASSLAPSGKETQYF
CDR3nt: TGTGCCAGCAGCTTAGCGCCTAGCGGGAAAGAGACCCAGTACTTC
j_gene: TRBJ2-5
v_gene: TRBV7-6
abundance: few
d_gene: TRBD2

CDR3aa: CASSLDRGPGYTF
CDR3nt: TGTGCCAGCAGCTTAGACAGGGGGCCTGGCTACACCTTC
j_gene: TRBJ1-2
v_gene: TRBV12-3/TRBV12-4
abundance: NA
d_gene: TRBD1

CDR3aa: CASSISTGIGAYEQYF
CDR3nt: TGTGCCAGTAGTATAAGTACGGGGATCGGTGCGTACGAGCAGTACTTC
j_gene: TRBJ2-7
v_gene: TRBV19
abundance: NA
d_gene: NA

CDR3aa: CASSLASVNEQYF
CDR3nt: TGTGCCAGCAGCTTAGCTAGCGTCAACGAGCAGTACTTC
j_gene: TRBJ2-7
v_gene: TRBV7-9
abundance: NA
d_gene: NA

CDR3aa: CASSTPTSGGYEQYF
CDR3nt: TGTGCCAGCAGTACCCCGACTAGCGGGGGATACGAGCAGTACTTC
j_gene: TRBJ2-7
v_gene: TRBV28
abundance: NA
d_gene: TRBD2

CDR3aa: CASSLRLAGEAETQYF
CDR3nt: TGCGCCAGCAGCCTTAGACTAGCGGGAGAGGCAGAGACCCAGTACTTC
j_gene: TRBJ2-5
v_gene: TRBV4-1
abundance: few
d_gene: TRBD2

CDR3aa: CASISGQPTYEQYF
CDR3nt: TGTGCCAGCATCTCGGGACAGCCAACCTACGAGCAGTACTTC
j_gene: TRBJ2-7
v_gene: TRBV28
abundance: once
d_gene: TRBD1

CDR3aa: CASSSGQVADTQYF
CDR3nt: TGCGCCAGCAGCTCCGGACAGGTTGCAGATACGCAGTATTTT
j_gene: TRBJ2-3
v_gene: TRBV5-1
abundance: NA
d_gene: TRBD1

CDR3aa: CASSLALAGGVGGYTF
CDR3nt: TGCGCCAGCAGCTTGGCCCTCGCAGGGGGTGTTGGTGGCTACACCTTC
j_gene: TRBJ1-2
v_gene: TRBV5-1
abundance: NA
d_gene: TRBD1

CDR3aa: CASSLRGYNEQFF
CDR3nt: TGTGCCAGCAGTCTCCGGGGTTACAATGAGCAGTTCTTC
j_gene: TRBJ2-1
v_gene: TRBV6-5
abundance: NA
d_gene: NA

CDR3aa: CATSDTTGRGYTF
CDR3nt: TGTGCCACCAGTGATACGACAGGAAGAGGCTACACCTTC
j_gene: TRBJ1-2
v_gene: TRBV24-1
abundance: few
d_gene: NA

CDR3aa: CASSLAVAAPDTQYF
CDR3nt: TGCGCCAGCAGCTTGGCCGTGGCTGCCCCAGATACGCAGTATTTT
j_gene: TRBJ2-3
v_gene: TRBV5-1
abundance: NA
d_gene: NA

CDR3aa: CASSVAGVGETQYF
CDR3nt: TGTGCCAGCAGCGTAGCCGGGGTCGGGGAGACCCAGTACTTC
j_gene: TRBJ2-5
v_gene: TRBV9
abundance: NA
d_gene: NA

CDR3aa: CASSRGLGSQQYF
CDR3nt: TGTGCCAGCAGCCGGGGCCTGGGTTCTCAGCAGTACTTC
j_gene: TRBJ2-7
v_gene: TRBV6-2/TRBV6-3
abundance: NA
d_gene: NA

CDR3aa: CASSESMRDYEQYF
CDR3nt: TGTGCCAGCAGCGAATCCATGCGGGACTACGAGCAGTACTTC
j_gene: TRBJ2-7
v_gene: TRBV9
abundance: NA
d_gene: NA

CDR3aa: CATSDPTRPYNEQFF
CDR3nt: TGTGCCACCAGTGACCCCACTAGGCCGTACAATGAGCAGTTCTTC
j_gene: TRBJ2-1
v_gene: TRBV24-1
abundance: NA
d_gene: NA

CDR3aa: CASSEASDRPNNEQFF
CDR3nt: TGTGCCAGCAGTGAAGCCTCGGACAGACCCAACAATGAGCAGTTCTTC
j_gene: TRBJ2-1
v_gene: TRBV6-1
abundance: NA
d_gene: NA

CDR3aa: CASGFGTGGGGTEAFF
CDR3nt: TGTGCTAGTGGTTTCGGGACAGGGGGCGGTGGGACTGAAGCTTTCTTT
j_gene: TRBJ1-1
v_gene: TRBV12-5
abundance: NA
d_gene: TRBD1